The text below deals with one TCR beta chain. No antigen is known for it. UMI-tagged TRB cDNA libraries were built via 5' RACE. With the 5' RACE reads reprocessed, TCRdb shows one record per CDR3 protein and no DNA. The sample table sets out roughly 100,000 distinct CDR3 sequences. Germline V gives CDR1 MNHEY, CDR2 SVGEGT. The CDR3 has 15 residues. This specimen belongs to a study of CXCR3-negative and CXCR3-positive naive CD8 T cells. General study points: TRB CDR3s were more hydrophobic in CXCR3-positive than in CXCR3-negative naive cells.

V is TRBV6-2 or TRBV6-3 and J is TRBJ2-5; TCRdb names TRBD1, which stays unverified in the absence of DNA. Sequencing used naive CXCR3+ CD8+ T cells from blood. Described subset: CD45RO-CCR7+CD27+CD95- naive CD8+ T cells expressing CXCR3 (TNR3+). The sequence was obtained from a human donor in good health. Some clones in this sample may be carry-over from other donors' samples. This CDR3 reads CASSYFRDSEETQYF.